The clone carrying this T cell receptor (beta chain) was observed a few times. The sample is drawn from a study of CD8+ T cells in alopecia areata. Extracted RNA was reverse transcribed into cDNA, the sequencing template. Clones were sequenced by immunoSEQ multiplex PCR, and TCRdb holds only the in-frame ones, with some missing. This table has about 130,000 clones, roughly 53% appearing once. Per germline, CDR1 SQVTM and CDR2 ANQGSEA. Trimming cost V 2 bases and J 5 bases; bases outside gene matches: 5. This CDR3 region has 13 residues. The specimen comprised CD4+ T cells sorted from blood, sampled at week 0. This rearrangement joins TRBV29-1 to TRBJ1-2, with TRBD1 matching over 7 bases. The receptor comes from a human donor with alopecia areata. The CDR3 DNA follows: TGCAGCGTTGAATTTACAGGGGCATATGGCTACACCTTC. Its protein is CSVEFTGAYGYTF. The full variable domain, its missing parts supplied by reference TRBV29-1 and TRBJ1-2, is SAVISQKPSRDICQRGTSLTIQCQVDSQVTMMFWYRQQPGQSLTLIATANQGSEATYESGFVIDKFPISRPNLTFSTLTVSNMSPEDSSIYLCSVEFTGAYGYTFGSGTRLTVV.